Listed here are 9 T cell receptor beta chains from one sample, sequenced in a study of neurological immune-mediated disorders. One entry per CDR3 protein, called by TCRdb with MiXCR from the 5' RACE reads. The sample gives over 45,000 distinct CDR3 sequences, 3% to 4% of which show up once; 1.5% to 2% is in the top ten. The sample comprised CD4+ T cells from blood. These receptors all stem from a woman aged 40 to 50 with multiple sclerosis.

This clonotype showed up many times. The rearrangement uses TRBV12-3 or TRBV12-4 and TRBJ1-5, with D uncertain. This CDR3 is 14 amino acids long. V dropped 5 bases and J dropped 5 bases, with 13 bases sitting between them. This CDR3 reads CASSEGGRHQPQHF. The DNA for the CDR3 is TGTGCCAGCAGTGAGGGCGGTAGACATCAGCCCCAGCATTTT.

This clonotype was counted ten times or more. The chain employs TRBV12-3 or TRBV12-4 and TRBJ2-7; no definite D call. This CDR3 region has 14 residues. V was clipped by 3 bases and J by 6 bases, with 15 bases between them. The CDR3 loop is CASSFLGRFTEQYF. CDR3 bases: TGTGCCAGCAGTTTTTTAGGGCGTTTCACCGAGCAGTACTTC.

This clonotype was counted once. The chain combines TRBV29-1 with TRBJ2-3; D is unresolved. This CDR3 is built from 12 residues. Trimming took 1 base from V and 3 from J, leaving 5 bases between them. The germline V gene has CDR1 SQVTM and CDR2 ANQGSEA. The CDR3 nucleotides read TGCAGCGTTGAAGGCCGGACAGATACGCAGTATTTT. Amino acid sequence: CSVEGRTDTQYF.

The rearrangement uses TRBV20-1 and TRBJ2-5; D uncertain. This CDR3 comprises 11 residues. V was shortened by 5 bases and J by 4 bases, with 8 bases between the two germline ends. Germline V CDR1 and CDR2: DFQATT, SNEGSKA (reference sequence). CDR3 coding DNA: TGCAGTGCTGCCCTGGGAGAGACCCAGTACTTC. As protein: CSAALGETQYF.

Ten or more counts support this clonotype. The chain's CDR3 is CASSPPWGWEQYF. In DNA form, the CDR3 reads TGTGCCAGCTCACCACCATGGGGATGGGAGCAGTACTTC. The V gene is TRBV18, the J gene TRBJ2-7; D remains unclear. Trimming cost V 0 bases and J 7 bases, with 10 bases left between them. Germline V gene sequence: CDR1 KGHSH, CDR2 LQKENI. CDR3 size: 13 residues.

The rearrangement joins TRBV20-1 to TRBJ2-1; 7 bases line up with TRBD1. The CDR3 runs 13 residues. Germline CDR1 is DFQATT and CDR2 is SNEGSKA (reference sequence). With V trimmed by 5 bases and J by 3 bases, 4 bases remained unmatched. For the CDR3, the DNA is TGCAGTGCTCAGGGGGTGGGCTACAATGAGCAGTTCTTC. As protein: CSAQGVGYNEQFF.

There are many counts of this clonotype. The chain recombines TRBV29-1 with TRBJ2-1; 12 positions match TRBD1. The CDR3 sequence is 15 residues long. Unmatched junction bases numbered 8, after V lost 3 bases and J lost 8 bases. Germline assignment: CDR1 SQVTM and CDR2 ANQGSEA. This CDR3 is CSVEGQGAAIDEQFF. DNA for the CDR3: TGCAGCGTTGAGGGACAGGGGGCCGCCATTGATGAGCAGTTCTTC.

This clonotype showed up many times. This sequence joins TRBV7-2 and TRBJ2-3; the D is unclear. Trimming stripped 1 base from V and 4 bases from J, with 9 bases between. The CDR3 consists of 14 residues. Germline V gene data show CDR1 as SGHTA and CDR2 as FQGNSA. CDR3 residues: CASSLERPPDTQYF. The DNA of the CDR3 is TGTGCCAGCAGCTTAGAGAGGCCCCCAGATACGCAGTATTTT.

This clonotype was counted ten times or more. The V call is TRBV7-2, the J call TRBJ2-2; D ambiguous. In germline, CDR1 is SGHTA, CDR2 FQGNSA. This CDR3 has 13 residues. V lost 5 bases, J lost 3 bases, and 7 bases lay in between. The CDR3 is CASSRLHTGELFF. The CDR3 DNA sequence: TGTGCCAGCAGCCGGCTGCACACCGGGGAGCTGTTTTTT.